The 4 T cell receptor beta chains presented below share a single source sample, sequenced in a study of monozygotic twins with inflammatory bowel disease. TCRdb reprocessed the 5' RACE reads and reports one entry per CDR3 protein, with no DNA. Here the sample table reports fewer than 550,000 distinct CDR3 sequences. Sequenced input: blood. All receptors come from a human donor with ulcerative colitis or Crohn's disease, or a healthy co-twin of an affected twin (not recorded which).

V and J are TRBV4-3 and TRBJ2-2; as DNA is missing, the TRBD1 call by TCRdb cannot be tested. The CDR3 is 15 residues long. Germline V gene data show CDR1 as LGHNA and CDR2 as YSLEER. CDR3 protein: CASSQEGTKDGELFF.

The chain is built from TRBV5-1 and TRBJ2-5; TCRdb's D call of TRBD2 is untestable without DNA. The CDR3 is 15 residues long. In germline, CDR1 is SGHRS, CDR2 YFSETQ. The CDR3 protein is CASTRGSGGQETQYF.

CDR3 region: CASSLFGENEQFF. J is TRBJ2-1 and V is TRBV3-1. Germline CDR1 LGHDT, CDR2 YNNKEL (reference sequence). This CDR3 region has 13 residues.

J is TRBJ2-5 and V is TRBV12-3 or TRBV12-4; the TCRdb call, TRBD1, lacks DNA for checking. The CDR3 has 14 amino acids. CDR3 region: CASSHGGFQETQYF.